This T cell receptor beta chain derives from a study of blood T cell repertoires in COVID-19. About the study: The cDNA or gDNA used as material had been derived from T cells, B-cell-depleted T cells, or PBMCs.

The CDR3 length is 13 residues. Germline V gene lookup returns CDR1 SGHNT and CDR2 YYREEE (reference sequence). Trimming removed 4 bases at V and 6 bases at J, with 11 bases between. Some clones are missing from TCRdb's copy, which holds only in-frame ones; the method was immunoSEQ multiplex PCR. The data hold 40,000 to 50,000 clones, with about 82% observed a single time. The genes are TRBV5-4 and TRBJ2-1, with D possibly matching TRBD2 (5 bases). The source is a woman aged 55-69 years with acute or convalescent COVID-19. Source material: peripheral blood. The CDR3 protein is CASSATNGNEQFF. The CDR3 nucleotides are TGTGCCAGCAGCGCGACTAATGGCAATGAGCAGTTCTTC.